What follows are 4 T cell receptor beta chains derived from one specimen sequenced in a study of blood T cells in healthy people across ages. The second PCR ran roughly 7 to 11 cycles with a sample-barcoded 5' primer and J-beta primers. Using its own MiXCR run on the 5' RACE reads, TCRdb lists one record per CDR3 protein. The table records 1.5 million to 2 million distinct CDR3 sequences, 49% of them present only once. Sequencing input: blood. Receptors were obtained from a woman in her forties in good health.

This chain links TRBV15 with TRBJ1-6; 9 bases line up with TRBD1. Looked up from germline, CDR1 is LNHNV and CDR2 is YYDKDF (reference sequence). CDR3 length: 14 residues. V was clipped by 5 bases and J by 9 bases; unmatched bases: 5. The CDR3 loop is CATSPGQGSSPLHF. As DNA, the CDR3 is TGTGCCACCAGCCCGGGACAGGGTTCTTCACCCCTCCACTTT.

The chain combines TRBV7-2 with TRBJ2-1; D may be TRBD1 (8 bases). V lost 2 bases and J lost 6, with 23 bases in between. The CDR3 spans 18 residues. Germline CDR1 reads SGHTA; CDR2 reads FQGNSA. The CDR3: CASSLRFPGQGGSNEQFF. CDR3 DNA: TGTGCCAGCAGCTTAAGGTTCCCCGGACAGGGAGGGAGCAATGAGCAGTTCTTC.

V gene TRBV7-9 combines with J gene TRBJ1-6, with TRBD1 identical over 9 bases. The CDR3 covers 18 residues. The trim removed 2 bases at V and 4 bases at J, leaving 9 bases unmatched. Germline loops: CDR1 SEHNR, CDR2 FQNEAQ (reference sequence). This chain's CDR3 is CASSLRVGTGNYNSPLHF. The CDR3 DNA is TGTGCCAGCAGCTTACGTGTCGGGACAGGGAATTATAATTCACCCCTCCACTTT.

The rearrangement joins TRBV12-3 or TRBV12-4 to TRBJ1-4; tentatively, D is TRBD1 (6 bases). The CDR3 is made up of 15 amino acids. V lost 5 bases to trimming and J lost 4 bases, with 14 bases between them. DNA for the CDR3: TGTGCCAGCAGTGTGCGGGGGCAGGGTAATGAAAAACTGTTTTTT. Translated: CASSVRGQGNEKLFF.